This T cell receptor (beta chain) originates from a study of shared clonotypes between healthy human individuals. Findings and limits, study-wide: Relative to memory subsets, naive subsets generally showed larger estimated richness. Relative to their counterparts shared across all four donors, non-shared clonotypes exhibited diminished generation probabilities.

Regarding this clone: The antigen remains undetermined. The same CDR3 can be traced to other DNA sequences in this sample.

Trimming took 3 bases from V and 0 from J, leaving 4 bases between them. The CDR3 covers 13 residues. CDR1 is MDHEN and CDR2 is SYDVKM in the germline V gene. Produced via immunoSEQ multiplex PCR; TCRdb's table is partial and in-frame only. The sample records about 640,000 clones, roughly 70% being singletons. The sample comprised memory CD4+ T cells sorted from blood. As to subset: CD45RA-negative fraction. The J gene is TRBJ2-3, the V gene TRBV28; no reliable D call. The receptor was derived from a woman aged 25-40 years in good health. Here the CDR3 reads CASSLPSTDTQYF. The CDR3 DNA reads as TGTGCCAGCAGTTTGCCCAGCACAGATACGCAGTATTTT. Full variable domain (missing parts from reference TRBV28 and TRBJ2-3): DVKVTQSSRYLVKRTGEKVFLECVQDMDHENMFWYRQDPGLGLRLIYFSYDVKMKEKGDIPEGYSVSREKKERFSLILESASTNQTSMYLCASSLPSTDTQYFGPGTRLTVL.